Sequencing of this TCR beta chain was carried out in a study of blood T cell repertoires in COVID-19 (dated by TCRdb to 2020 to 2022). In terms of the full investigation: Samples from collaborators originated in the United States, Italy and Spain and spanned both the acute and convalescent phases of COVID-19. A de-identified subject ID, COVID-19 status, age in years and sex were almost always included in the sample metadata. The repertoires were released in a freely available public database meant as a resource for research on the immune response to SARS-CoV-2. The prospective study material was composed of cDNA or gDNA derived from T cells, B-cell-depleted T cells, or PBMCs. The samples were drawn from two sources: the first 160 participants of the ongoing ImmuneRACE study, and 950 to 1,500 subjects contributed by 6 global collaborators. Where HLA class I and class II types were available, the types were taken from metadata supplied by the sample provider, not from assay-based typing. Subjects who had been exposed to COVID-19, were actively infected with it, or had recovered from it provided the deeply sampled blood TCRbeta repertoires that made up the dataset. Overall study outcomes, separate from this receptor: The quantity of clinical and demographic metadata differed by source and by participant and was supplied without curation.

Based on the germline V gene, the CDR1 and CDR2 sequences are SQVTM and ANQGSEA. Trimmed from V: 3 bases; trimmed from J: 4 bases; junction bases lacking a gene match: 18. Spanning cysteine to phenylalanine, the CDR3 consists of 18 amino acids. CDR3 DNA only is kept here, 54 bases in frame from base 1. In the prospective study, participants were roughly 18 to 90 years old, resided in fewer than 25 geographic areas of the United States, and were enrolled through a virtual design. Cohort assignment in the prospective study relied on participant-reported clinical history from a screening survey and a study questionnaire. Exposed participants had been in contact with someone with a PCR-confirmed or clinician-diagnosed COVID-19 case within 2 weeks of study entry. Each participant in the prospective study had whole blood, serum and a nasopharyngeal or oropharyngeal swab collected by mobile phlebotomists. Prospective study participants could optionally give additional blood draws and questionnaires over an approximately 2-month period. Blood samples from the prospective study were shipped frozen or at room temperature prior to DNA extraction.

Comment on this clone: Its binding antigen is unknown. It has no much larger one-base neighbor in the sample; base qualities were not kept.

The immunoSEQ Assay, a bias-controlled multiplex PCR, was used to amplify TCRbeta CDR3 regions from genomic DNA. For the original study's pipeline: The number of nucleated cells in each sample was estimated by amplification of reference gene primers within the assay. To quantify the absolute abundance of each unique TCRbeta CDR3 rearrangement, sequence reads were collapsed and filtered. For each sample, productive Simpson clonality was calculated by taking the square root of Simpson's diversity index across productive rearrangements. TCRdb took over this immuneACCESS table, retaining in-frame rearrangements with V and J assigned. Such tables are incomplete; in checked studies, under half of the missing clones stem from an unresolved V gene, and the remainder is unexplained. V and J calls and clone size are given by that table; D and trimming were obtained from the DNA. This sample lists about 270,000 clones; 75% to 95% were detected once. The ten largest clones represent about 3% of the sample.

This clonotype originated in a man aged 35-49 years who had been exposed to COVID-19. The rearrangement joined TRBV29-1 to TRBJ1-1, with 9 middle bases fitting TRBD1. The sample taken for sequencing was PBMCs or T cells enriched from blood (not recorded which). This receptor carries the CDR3 CSVEGDSRGQGMATEAFF. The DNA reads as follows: TGCAGCGTTGAGGGGGACAGTAGGGGACAGGGTATGGCCACTGAAGCTTTCTTT.